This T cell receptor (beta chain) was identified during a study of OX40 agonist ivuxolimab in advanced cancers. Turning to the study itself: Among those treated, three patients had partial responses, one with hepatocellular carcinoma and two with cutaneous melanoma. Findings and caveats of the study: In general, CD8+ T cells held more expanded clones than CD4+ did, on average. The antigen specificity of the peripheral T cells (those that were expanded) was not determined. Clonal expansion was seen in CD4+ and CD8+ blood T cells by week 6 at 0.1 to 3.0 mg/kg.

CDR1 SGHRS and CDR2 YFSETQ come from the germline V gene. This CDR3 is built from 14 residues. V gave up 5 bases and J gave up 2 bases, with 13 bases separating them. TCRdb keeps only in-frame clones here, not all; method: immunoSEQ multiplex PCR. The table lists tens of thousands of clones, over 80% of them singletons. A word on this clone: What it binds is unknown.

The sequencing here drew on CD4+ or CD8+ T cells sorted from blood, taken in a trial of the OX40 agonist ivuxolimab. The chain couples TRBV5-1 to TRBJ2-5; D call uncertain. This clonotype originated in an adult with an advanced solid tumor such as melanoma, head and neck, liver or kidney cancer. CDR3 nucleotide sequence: TGCGCCAGCAGACCGGCGGACGTACAAGAGACCCAGTACTTC. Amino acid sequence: CASRPADVQETQYF.